A single sample gave rise to the 8 T cell receptor beta chains below, sequenced in a study of T-cell reconstitution after alpha-beta-depleted transplantation in children. The authors prepared the TCRbeta library with unique molecular identifiers. In TCRdb, the PCR reads were re-called with MiXCR into one record per CDR3 protein. The table records some 490,000 distinct CDR3 sequences, approximately 12% of them present only once. The source was PBMCs from the stem cell graft donor, collected from the stem cell graft. The receptors were gathered from a human donor who donated a stem cell graft to a child with combined immunodeficiency.

This clonotype was recorded many times. The chain recombines TRBV27 with TRBJ2-1, with 9 bases identical to TRBD2. V was clipped by 4 bases and J by 8 bases; unmatched bases: 9. From germline, CDR1 is MNHEY and CDR2 SMNVEV (reference sequence). This CDR3 is 15 amino acids long. The CDR3 is CASSYAGGPFDEQFF. The CDR3 bases are TGTGCCAGCAGTTACGCGGGAGGGCCCTTCGATGAGCAGTTCTTC.

This clonotype was picked up many times. Here the CDR3 DNA reads TGTGCCAGCAGCTCCAGGGCGGTCTATGGCTACACCTTC. Amino acids: CASSSRAVYGYTF. The chain links TRBV7-2 to TRBJ1-2, with D possibly TRBD1 on 5 matching bases. This CDR3 region has 13 residues. V was cut by 4 bases and J by 4 bases, with 10 bases left in between. The germline V gene has CDR1 SGHTA and CDR2 FQGNSA.

In its sample, this clonotype was seen a few times. The V call is TRBV15, the J call TRBJ2-2; D not certain. The CDR3 totals 12 residues. Germline V gene sequence: CDR1 LNHNV, CDR2 YYDKDF (reference sequence). V was pared by 0 bases and J by 9 bases, with 5 bases between. CDR3 protein: CATSRDGWELFF. For the CDR3, the DNA is TGTGCCACCAGCAGAGACGGCTGGGAGCTGTTTTTT. The full variable domain, completed using reference TRBV15 and TRBJ2-2, is DAMVIQNPRYQVTQFGKPVTLSCSQTLNHNVMYWYQQKSSQAPKLLFHYYDKDFNNEADTPDNFQSRRPNTSFCFLDIRSPGLGDTAMYLCATSRDGWELFFGEGSRLTVL.

This clonotype has more than one count but fewer than ten. V is TRBV18 and J is TRBJ2-1, with no clear D. V gave up 0 bases and J gave up 5 bases, with 5 bases separating them. The CDR3 contains 13 residues. Germline lookup yields CDR1 KGHSH and CDR2 LQKENI. CDR3 sequence: CASSPPLNNEQFF. The CDR3 bases are TGTGCCAGCTCACCACCCCTGAACAATGAGCAGTTCTTC.

This clonotype was picked up many times. The gene calls are TRBV20-1 and TRBJ2-7; 10 bases line up with TRBD2. Losses at the gene ends were 3 bases for V and 3 bases for J; bases not matched to a gene: 5. CDR1 is DFQATT and CDR2 is SNEGSKA in the germline V gene (reference sequence). The CDR3 extends over 14 amino acids. The CDR3 DNA reads TGCAGTGCTAGTACCGAGCGGGAGGGCTACGAGCAGTACTTC. It translates to CSASTEREGYEQYF.

There are a few counts of this clonotype. J is TRBJ2-5 and V is TRBV20-1; TRBD2 matches 11 bases. CDR1 is DFQATT and CDR2 is SNEGSKA in the germline V gene (reference sequence). The CDR3 covers 15 residues. J lost 1 base, V lost 3 bases, and 4 bases had no gene match. In nucleotides, the CDR3 is TGCAGTGCTAGGGTAGCGGGGGGGATCCAAGAGACCCAGTACTTC. Translation gives CSARVAGGIQETQYF.

This clonotype was counted a few times. The chain recombines TRBV25-1 with TRBJ1-6; D ambiguous. CDR3 length equals 16 residues. Germline V lookup: CDR1 MGHDK, CDR2 SYGVNS. V shed 2 bases and J shed 6 bases, with 14 bases lying between them. CDR3 DNA sequence: TGTGCCAGCAGTGAACATGTAGGAACCTTTAATTCACCCCTCCACTTT. This translates into CASSEHVGTFNSPLHF.

The genes are TRBV15 and TRBJ2-3, with D tentatively TRBD1 (5 bases). V was cut by 1 base and J by 4 bases, with 9 bases left in between. The CDR3 length is 14 residues. Germline V CDR1 and CDR2: LNHNV, YYDKDF (reference sequence). CDR3 sequence reads: CATSRGRAPDTQYF. Here the CDR3 DNA reads TGTGCCACCAGCAGAGGCAGGGCTCCAGATACGCAGTATTTT.